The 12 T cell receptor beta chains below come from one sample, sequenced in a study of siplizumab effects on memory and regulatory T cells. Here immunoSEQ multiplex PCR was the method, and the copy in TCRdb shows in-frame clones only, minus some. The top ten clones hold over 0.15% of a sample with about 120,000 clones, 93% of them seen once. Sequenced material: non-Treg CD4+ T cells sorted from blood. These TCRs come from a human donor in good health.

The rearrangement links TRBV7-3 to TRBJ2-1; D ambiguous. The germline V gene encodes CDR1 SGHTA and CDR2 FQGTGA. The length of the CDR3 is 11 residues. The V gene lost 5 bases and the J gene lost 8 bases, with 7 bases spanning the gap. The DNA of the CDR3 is TGTGCCAGCAGCCAAGGCGATGAGCAGTTCTTC. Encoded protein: CASSQGDEQFF.

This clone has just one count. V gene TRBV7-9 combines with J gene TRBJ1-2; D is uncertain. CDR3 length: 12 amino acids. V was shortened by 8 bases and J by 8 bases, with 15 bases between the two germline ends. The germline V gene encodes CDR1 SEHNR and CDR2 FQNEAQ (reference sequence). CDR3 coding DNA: TGTGCCAGCGGTCGCCCGGAGGGAGGCTACACCTTC. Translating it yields CASGRPEGGYTF.

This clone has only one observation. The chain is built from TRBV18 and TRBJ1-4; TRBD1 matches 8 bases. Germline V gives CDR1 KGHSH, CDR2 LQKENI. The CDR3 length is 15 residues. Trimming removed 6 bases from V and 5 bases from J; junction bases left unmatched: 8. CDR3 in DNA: TGTGCCAGCTCTCCGGACAGGGTCCCCAATGAAAAACTGTTTTTT. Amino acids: CASSPDRVPNEKLFF.

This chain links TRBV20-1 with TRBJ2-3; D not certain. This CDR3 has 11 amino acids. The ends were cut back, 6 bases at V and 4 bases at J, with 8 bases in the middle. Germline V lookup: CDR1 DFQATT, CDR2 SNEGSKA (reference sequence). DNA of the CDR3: TGCAGTGCCCCGAAAGCAGATACGCAGTATTTT. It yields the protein CSAPKADTQYF.

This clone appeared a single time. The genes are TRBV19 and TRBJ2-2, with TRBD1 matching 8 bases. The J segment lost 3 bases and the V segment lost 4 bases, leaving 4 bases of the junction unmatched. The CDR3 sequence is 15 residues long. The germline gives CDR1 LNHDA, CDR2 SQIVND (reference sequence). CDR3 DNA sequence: TGTGCCAGTAGTAATGGACAGGGCGACACCGGGGAGCTGTTTTTT. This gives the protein CASSNGQGDTGELFF.

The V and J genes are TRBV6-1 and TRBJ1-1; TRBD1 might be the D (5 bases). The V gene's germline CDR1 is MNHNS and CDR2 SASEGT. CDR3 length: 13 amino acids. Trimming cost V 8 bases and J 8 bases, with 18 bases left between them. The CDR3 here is CASALLRDSEAFF. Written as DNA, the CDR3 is TGTGCCAGCGCCTTGTTGCGAGACAGCGAAGCTTTCTTT.

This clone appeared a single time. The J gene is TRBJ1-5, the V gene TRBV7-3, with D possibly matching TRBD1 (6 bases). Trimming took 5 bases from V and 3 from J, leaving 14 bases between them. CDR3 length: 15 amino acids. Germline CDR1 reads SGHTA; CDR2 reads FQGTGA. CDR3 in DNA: TGTGCCAGCAGCCACAGGGAGAGGTTCAATCAGCCCCAGCATTTT. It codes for CASSHRERFNQPQHF.

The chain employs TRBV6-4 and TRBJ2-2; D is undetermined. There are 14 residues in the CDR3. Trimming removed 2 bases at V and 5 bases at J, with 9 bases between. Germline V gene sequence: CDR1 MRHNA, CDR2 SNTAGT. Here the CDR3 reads CASSDLPGTGELFF. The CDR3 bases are TGTGCCAGCAGTGACCTGCCCGGGACCGGGGAGCTGTTTTTT.

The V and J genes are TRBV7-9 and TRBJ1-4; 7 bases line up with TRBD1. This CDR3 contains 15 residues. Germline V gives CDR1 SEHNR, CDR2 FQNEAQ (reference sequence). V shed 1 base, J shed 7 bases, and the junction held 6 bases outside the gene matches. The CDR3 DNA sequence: TGTGCCAGCAGCTTAGGGGGACAGCCAAGTGAAAAACTGTTTTTT. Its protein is CASSLGGQPSEKLFF.

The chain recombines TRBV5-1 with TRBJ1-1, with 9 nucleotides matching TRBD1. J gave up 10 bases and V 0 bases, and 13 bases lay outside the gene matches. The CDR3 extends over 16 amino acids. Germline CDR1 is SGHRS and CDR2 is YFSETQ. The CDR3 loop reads CASSLATGGAPVGAFF. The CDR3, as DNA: TGCGCCAGCAGCTTGGCTACAGGGGGCGCCCCTGTAGGAGCTTTCTTT. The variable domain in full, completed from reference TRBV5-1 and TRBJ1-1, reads KAGVTQTPRYLIKTRGQQVTLSCSPISGHRSVSWYQQTPGQGLQFLFEYFSETQRNKGNFPGRFSGRQFSNSRSEMNVSTLELGDSALYLCASSLATGGAPVGAFFGQGTRLTVV.

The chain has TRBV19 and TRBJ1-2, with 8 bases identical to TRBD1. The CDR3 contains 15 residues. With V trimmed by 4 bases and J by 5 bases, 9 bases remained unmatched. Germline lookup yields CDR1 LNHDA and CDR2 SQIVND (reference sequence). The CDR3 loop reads CASSTKQGGGYGYTF. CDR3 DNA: TGTGCCAGTAGTACCAAACAGGGGGGTGGATATGGCTACACCTTC.

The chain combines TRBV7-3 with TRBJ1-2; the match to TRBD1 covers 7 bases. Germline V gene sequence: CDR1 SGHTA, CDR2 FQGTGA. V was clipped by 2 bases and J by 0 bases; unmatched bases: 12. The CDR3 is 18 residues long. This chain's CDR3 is CASSLYVGRTGPNYGYTF. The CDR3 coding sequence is TGTGCCAGCAGCTTATATGTGGGAAGGACAGGACCTAACTATGGCTACACCTTC.